These 21 T cell receptor beta chains came from one sample sequenced in a study of blood T cell repertoires in COVID-19. Assay: immunoSEQ multiplex PCR; the TCRdb copy retains only in-frame clones and omits some. The sample includes roughly 100,000 clones, around 85% of them seen just once. Sequenced input: peripheral blood. Receptor source: a woman of 80 years or more with active or convalescent COVID-19.

The rearrangement links TRBV5-4 to TRBJ1-4, with TRBD1 matching 9 bases. The CDR3 extends over 16 amino acids. J lost 4 bases, V lost 4 bases, and 8 bases had no gene match. The V gene's germline CDR1 is SGHNT and CDR2 YYREEE (reference sequence). This CDR3 is CASSGGTGSGNEKLFF. DNA of the CDR3: TGTGCCAGCAGCGGGGGGACAGGGTCTGGTAATGAAAAACTGTTTTTT.

J is TRBJ1-3 and V is TRBV7-2; 7 nucleotides align to TRBD1. Germline loops: CDR1 SGHTA, CDR2 FQGNSA. The J segment lost 7 bases and the V segment lost 5 bases, leaving 5 bases of the junction unmatched. The CDR3 extends over 13 amino acids. The CDR3 is CASSTRQGNTIYF. As DNA, the CDR3 is TGTGCCAGCAGCACGAGACAGGGTAACACCATATATTTT.

The chain recombines TRBV12-3 or TRBV12-4 with TRBJ1-1; unclear D gene. The CDR3 is 11 residues long. The V end lost 7 bases, the J end lost 8 bases, and 11 bases lay between the germline ends. CDR3 DNA: TGTGCCAGCATGGTGAGGGCAGAAGCTTTCTTT. It yields the protein CASMVRAEAFF.

The chain carries TRBV28 and TRBJ1-4; unclear D gene. Germline V gives CDR1 MDHEN, CDR2 SYDVKM. The CDR3 runs to 14 residues. V dropped 6 bases and J dropped 8 bases, with 16 bases sitting between them. The CDR3 region is CASRASLPEEKLFF. The CDR3, as DNA: TGTGCCAGCAGGGCTAGCTTGCCAGAGGAAAAACTGTTTTTT.

The chain has TRBV10-3 and TRBJ2-7; TRBD1 agrees at 9 bases. CDR1 is ENHRY and CDR2 is SYGVKD in the germline V gene. The junction had 14 bases not matched to a gene; V was cut back by 2 bases and J by 3 bases. The CDR3 sequence is 18 residues long. The CDR3 sequence is CAISEPRDRVGKGYEQYF. The CDR3, as DNA: TGTGCCATCAGTGAGCCCCGGGACAGGGTGGGGAAAGGCTACGAGCAGTACTTC.

This chain connects TRBV19 to TRBJ2-1; 14 nucleotides match TRBD2. CDR3 size: 17 residues. CDR1 and CDR2 from the germline V gene are LNHDA and SQIVND (reference sequence). Losses at the gene ends were 5 bases for V and 8 bases for J; bases not matched to a gene: 11. The CDR3 region has the DNA TGTGCCAGTAGTCAAAAGACTAGCGGGAGGGAGGGGTATGAGCAGTTCTTC. Protein: CASSQKTSGREGYEQFF. Complete variable domain (other parts from reference TRBV19 and TRBJ2-1): DGGITQSPKYLFRKEGQNVTLSCEQNLNHDAMYWYRQDPGQGLRLIYYSQIVNDFQKGDIAEGYSVSREKKESFPLTVTSAQKNPTAFYLCASSQKTSGREGYEQFFGPGTRLTVL.

The rearrangement links TRBV14 to TRBJ1-3; D gene unclear. CDR3 size: 16 residues. The ends were cut back, 0 bases at V and 0 bases at J, with 9 bases in the middle. Per the germline V gene, CDR1 is SGHDN and CDR2 is FVKESK. In nucleotides, the CDR3 is TGTGCCAGCAGCCAAGATACGGGGTACTCTGGAAACACCATATATTTT. Translated, it gives CASSQDTGYSGNTIYF.

Here the CDR3 reads CASSPPGGMGGYTF. The CDR3 DNA reads TGTGCCAGCAGCCCGCCAGGGGGTATGGGTGGCTACACCTTC. The chain has TRBV3-1 (or the pseudogene TRBV3-2) and TRBJ1-2; 7 nucleotides line up with TRBD1. Germline CDR1 is LGHDT and CDR2 is YNNKEL (reference sequence). With 4 bases clipped from V and 7 bases from J, the junction kept 9 bases outside the gene matches. The CDR3 is made up of 14 amino acids.

The chain uses TRBV7-9 and TRBJ1-4; D unresolved. The CDR3 covers 15 residues. Germline lookup yields CDR1 SEHNR and CDR2 FQNEAQ (reference sequence). V lost 1 base and J 4 bases, leaving 10 bases between the germline ends. CDR3 sequence: CASSLVWGDNEKLFF. DNA of the CDR3: TGTGCCAGCAGCTTAGTTTGGGGAGATAATGAAAAACTGTTTTTT.

The chain couples TRBV30 to TRBJ2-6; 9 positions agree with TRBD1. J was trimmed by 4 bases and V by 5 bases; bases with no gene match: 3. The CDR3 sequence is 14 residues long. Germline assignment: CDR1 GTSNPN and CDR2 SVGIG (reference sequence). CDR3 in amino acids: CAWGGQGGANVLTF. CDR3 sequence (DNA): TGTGCCTGGGGAGGACAGGGGGGGGCCAACGTCCTGACTTTC.

This sequence joins TRBV2 and TRBJ1-5; D gene unclear. The CDR3 loop spans 14 amino acids. V dropped 0 bases and J dropped 4 bases, with 7 bases sitting between them. Per germline, CDR1 SNHLY and CDR2 FYNNEI. CDR3: CASSEAPINQPQHF. CDR3 DNA sequence: TGTGCCAGCAGTGAAGCTCCAATTAATCAGCCCCAGCATTTT.

DNA of the CDR3: TGCGCCAGCAGCTTGGGAGTTATCGGGGGAACTAGCACAGATACGCAGTATTTT. Its protein product is CASSLGVIGGTSTDTQYF. The rearrangement uses TRBV5-1 and TRBJ2-3; a possible D gene is TRBD2 (6 bases). CDR1 and CDR2 from the germline V gene are SGHRS and YFSETQ. This CDR3 comprises 18 residues. V was cut by 0 bases and J by 0 bases, with 17 bases left in between.

The rearrangement links TRBV14 to TRBJ1-3; D is unclear. Deletions cut 0 bases from V and 7 bases from J, with 10 bases between. The germline CDR1 and CDR2 sequences are SGHDN and FVKESK. The length of the CDR3 is 14 residues. As DNA, the CDR3 is TGTGCCAGCAGCCAAGATATTTTAGTGAACACCATATATTTT. This codes for CASSQDILVNTIYF.

V and J are TRBV4-1 and TRBJ1-3; D is unclear. V lost 0 bases and J 1 base, leaving 10 bases between the germline ends. CDR3 length: 16 residues. The germline V gene has CDR1 MGHRA and CDR2 YSYEKL. The CDR3 spells CASSQENSLSGNTIYF. The CDR3 nucleotides read TGCGCCAGCAGCCAAGAAAACAGTCTATCTGGAAACACCATATATTTT.

The chain has TRBV5-5 and TRBJ2-7; D possibly corresponds to TRBD2 (5 bases). Germline CDR1 reads SGHKS; CDR2 reads YYEKEE (reference sequence). The CDR3 covers 13 residues. V gave up 2 bases and J gave up 2 bases, with 8 bases separating them. The CDR3 loop is CASSLRGAYEQYF. The CDR3 nucleotides read TGTGCCAGCAGCTTACGGGGAGCCTACGAGCAGTACTTC.

In DNA form, the CDR3 reads TGTGCCAGCAGAACCAGGGAATTCTACACCTTC. Protein: CASRTREFYTF. The rearrangement uses TRBV6-5 and TRBJ1-2, with D possibly matching TRBD1 (5 bases). The germline V gene has CDR1 MNHEY and CDR2 SVGAGI. Trimming left V 6 bases short and J 10 bases short, with 12 bases between. The CDR3 sequence is 11 residues long.

This clone has more than one count but fewer than ten. The chain has TRBV5-1 and TRBJ1-1; TRBD1 might be the D (6 bases). V was cut by 1 base and J by 1 base, with 11 bases left in between. The CDR3 covers 15 residues. Per the germline V gene, CDR1 is SGHRS and CDR2 is YFSETQ. The CDR3 loop reads CASSLRGSGNTEAFF. CDR3 coding DNA: TGCGCCAGCAGCTTGAGGGGGTCGGGGAACACTGAAGCTTTCTTT.

This clone occurred a few times. The chain uses TRBV10-3 and TRBJ1-6; 10 nucleotides match TRBD1. V gave up 6 bases and J gave up 10 bases; unmatched junction bases: 3. The CDR3 sequence is 13 residues long. Germline V gene data show CDR1 as ENHRY and CDR2 as SYGVKD. The CDR3 DNA reads TGTGCCATCAGAGGGACAGGGGAGTCACCCCTCCACTTT. Amino acid sequence: CAIRGTGESPLHF.

The chain carries TRBV29-1 and TRBJ1-1; TRBD1 might be the D (6 bases). Trimming removed 4 bases from V and 2 bases from J, with 14 bases in between. The germline V gene encodes CDR1 SQVTM and CDR2 ANQGSEA. CDR3 size: 14 residues. Here the CDR3 reads CSVALDSVNTEAFF. In DNA form, the CDR3 reads TGCAGCGTTGCCCTGGACAGCGTAAACACTGAAGCTTTCTTT.

V usage is TRBV19 and J usage is TRBJ2-2, with 10 nucleotides matching TRBD1. The V segment lost 5 bases and the J segment 4 bases; nucleotides outside the gene matches: 13. This CDR3 contains 18 residues. The germline gives CDR1 LNHDA, CDR2 SQIVND (reference sequence). CDR3 in DNA: TGTGCCAGTAGTTTCCGAAAACCAAGGACAGGGGGCACCGGGGAGCTGTTTTTT. Protein product: CASSFRKPRTGGTGELFF. The full variable domain, in which reference TRBV19 and TRBJ2-2 provide the parts outside the CDR3, is DGGITQSPKYLFRKEGQNVTLSCEQNLNHDAMYWYRQDPGQGLRLIYYSQIVNDFQKGDIAEGYSVSREKKESFPLTVTSAQKNPTAFYLCASSFRKPRTGGTGELFFGEGSRLTVL.

This chain uses TRBV21-1 with TRBJ2-2; the table's TRBD1 call for D was not verified on the DNA. TRBV21-1 is designated a pseudogene. This CDR3 comprises 16 residues. The chain's CDR3 is CASSKNRGRNTGELFF. As DNA, the CDR3 is TGTGCCAGCAGCAAAAACAGGGGGCGCAACACCGGGGAGCTGTTTTTT.